The entry that follows covers one T cell receptor beta chain sequence. This entry is derived from a study of human T cells and chemical hapten exposure. In TCRdb, the RACE reads were re-called with MiXCR into one record per CDR3 protein. The sample lists 380,000 or so distinct CDR3 sequences; 4.8% were seen once. Described time point: patch test 1, 2 weeks after DPC sensitization. This sample's treatment: therapeutic diphenylcyclopropenone sensitization with weekly scalp DPC. The sequence was obtained from a woman between 50 and 59 years old with alopecia areata. Some clones in this sample may be carry-over from other donors' samples. The sequenced sample was whole blood, obtained in connection with sensitization to the hapten diphenylcyclopropenone (DPC).

The CDR3 loop is CSAYTGLAGNEQFF. Here the CDR3 DNA reads TGCAGTGCTTACACCGGACTAGCGGGAAATGAGCAGTTCTTC. This chain uses TRBV20-1 with TRBJ2-1, with 12 bases lining up with TRBD2. The trim removed 5 bases at V and 7 bases at J, leaving 6 bases unmatched. The CDR3 spans 14 residues. The V gene's germline CDR1 is DFQATT and CDR2 SNEGSKA (reference sequence).